This note documents a single T cell receptor (beta chain) sequence. This entry belongs to a study of CD8 T cells in Susac syndrome. Reverse transcription used about 0.5 to 1 ug RNA and random hexamers. TCRdb used MiXCR to reprocess the immunoSEQ multiplex PCR reads, holding one entry per CDR3 protein. The sample holds more than 85,000 distinct CDR3 sequences, 90% to 98% seen once. This sequence was found in a human donor in good health. The material sequenced was CD4+ T cells from PBMCs.

The chain's CDR3 is CATSHRGYHNEQFF. The CDR3 DNA reads TGTGCCACCAGTCACAGGGGGTACCACAATGAGCAGTTCTTC. V and J are TRBV24-1 and TRBJ2-1, with 8 bases that match TRBD1. The germline CDR1 and CDR2 sequences are KGHDR and SFDVKD. V gave up 6 bases and J gave up 5 bases; unmatched junction bases: 5. The CDR3 is 14 residues long.